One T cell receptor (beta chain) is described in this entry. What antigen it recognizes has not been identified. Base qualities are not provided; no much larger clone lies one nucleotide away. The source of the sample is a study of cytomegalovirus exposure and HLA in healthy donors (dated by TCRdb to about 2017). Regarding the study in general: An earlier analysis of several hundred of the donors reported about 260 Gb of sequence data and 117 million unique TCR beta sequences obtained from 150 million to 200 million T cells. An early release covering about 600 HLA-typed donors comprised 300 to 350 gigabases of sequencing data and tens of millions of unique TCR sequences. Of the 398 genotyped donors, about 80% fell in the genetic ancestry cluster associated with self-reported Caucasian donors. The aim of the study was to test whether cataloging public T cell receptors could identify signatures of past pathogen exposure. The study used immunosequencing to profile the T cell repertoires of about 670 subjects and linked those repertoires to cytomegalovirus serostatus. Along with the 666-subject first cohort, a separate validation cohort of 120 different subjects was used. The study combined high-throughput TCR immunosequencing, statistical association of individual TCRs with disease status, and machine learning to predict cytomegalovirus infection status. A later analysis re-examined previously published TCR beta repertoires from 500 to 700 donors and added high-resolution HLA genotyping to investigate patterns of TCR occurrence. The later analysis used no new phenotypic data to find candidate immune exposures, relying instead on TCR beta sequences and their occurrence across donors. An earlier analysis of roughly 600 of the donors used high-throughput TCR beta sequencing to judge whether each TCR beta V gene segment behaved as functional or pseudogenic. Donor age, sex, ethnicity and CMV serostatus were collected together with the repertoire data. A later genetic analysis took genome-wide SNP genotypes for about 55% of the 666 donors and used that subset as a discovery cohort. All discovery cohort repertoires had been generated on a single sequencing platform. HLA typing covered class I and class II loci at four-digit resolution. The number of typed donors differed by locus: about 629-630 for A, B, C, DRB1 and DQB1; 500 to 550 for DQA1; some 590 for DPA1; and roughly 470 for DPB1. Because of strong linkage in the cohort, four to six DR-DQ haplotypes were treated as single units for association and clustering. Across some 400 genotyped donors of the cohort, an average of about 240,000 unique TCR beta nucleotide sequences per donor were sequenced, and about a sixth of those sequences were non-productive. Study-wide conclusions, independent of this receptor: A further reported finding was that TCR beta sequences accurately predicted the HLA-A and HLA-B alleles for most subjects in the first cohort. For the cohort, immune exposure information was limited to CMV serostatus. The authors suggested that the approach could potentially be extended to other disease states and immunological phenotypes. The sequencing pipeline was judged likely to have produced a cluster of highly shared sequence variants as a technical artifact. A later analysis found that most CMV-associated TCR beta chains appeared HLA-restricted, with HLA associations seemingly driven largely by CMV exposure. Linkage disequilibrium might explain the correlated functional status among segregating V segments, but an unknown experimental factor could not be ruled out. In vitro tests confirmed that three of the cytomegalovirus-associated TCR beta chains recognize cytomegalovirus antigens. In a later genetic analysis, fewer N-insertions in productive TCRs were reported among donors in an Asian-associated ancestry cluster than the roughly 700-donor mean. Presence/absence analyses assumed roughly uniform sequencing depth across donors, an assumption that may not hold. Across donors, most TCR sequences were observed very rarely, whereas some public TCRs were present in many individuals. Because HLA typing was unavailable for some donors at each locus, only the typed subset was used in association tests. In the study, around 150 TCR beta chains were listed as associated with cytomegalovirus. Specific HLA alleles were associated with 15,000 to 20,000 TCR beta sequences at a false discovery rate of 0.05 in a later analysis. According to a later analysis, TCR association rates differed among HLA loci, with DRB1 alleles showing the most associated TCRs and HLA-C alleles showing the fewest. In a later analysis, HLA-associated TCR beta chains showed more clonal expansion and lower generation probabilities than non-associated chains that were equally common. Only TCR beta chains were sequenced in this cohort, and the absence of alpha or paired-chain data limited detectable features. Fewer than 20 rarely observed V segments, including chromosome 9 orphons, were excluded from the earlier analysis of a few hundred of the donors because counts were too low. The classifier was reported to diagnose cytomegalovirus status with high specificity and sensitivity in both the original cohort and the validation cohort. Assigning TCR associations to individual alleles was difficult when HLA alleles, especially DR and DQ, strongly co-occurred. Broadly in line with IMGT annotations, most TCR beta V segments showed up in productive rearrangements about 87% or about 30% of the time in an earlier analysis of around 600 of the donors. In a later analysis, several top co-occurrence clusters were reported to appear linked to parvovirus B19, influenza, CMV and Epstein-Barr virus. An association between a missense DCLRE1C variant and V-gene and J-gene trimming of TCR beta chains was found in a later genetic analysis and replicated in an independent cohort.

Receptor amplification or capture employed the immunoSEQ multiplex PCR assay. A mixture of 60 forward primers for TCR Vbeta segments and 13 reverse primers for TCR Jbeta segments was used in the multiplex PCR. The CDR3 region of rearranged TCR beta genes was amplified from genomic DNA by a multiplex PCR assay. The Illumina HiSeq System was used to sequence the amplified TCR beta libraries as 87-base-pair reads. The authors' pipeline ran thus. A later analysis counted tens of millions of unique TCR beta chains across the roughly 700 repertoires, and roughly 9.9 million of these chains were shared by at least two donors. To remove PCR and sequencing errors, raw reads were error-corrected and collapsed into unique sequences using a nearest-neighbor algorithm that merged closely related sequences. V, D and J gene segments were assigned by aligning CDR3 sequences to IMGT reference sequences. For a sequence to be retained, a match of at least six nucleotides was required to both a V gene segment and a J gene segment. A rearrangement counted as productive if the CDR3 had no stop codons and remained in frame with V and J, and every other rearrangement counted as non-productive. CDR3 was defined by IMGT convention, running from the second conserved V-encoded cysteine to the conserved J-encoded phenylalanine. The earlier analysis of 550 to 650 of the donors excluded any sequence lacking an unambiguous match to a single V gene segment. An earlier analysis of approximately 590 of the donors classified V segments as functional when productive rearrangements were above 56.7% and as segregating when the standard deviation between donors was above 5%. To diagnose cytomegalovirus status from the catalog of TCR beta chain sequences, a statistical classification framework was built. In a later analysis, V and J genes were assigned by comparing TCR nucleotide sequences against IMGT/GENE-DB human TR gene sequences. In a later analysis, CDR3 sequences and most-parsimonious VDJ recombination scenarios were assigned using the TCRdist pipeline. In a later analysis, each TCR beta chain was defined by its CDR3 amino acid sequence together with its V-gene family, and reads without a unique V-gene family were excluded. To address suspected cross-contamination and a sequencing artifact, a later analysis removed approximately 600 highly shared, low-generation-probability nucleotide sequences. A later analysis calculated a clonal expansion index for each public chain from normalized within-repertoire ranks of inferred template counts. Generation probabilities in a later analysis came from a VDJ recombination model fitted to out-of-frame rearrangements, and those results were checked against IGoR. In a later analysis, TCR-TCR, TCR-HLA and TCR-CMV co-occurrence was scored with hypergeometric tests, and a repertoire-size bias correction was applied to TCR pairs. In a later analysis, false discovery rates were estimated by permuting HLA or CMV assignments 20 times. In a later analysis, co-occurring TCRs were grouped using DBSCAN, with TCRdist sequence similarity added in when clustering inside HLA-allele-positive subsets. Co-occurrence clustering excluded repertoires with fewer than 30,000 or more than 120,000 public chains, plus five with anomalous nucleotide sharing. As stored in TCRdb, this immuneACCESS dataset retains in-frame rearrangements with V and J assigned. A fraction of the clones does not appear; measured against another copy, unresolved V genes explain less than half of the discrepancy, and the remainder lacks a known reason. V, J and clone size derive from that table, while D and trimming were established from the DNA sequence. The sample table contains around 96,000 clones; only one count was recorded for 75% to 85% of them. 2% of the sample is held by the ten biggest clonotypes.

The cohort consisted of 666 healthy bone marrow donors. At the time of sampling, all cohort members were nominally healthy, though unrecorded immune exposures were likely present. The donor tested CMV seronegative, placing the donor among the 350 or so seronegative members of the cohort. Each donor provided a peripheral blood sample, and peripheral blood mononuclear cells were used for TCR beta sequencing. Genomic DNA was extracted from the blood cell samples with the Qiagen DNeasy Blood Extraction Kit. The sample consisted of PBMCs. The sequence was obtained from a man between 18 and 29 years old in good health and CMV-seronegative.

Read as DNA, the sequence is TGTGCCAGCAGCCCACAGGGGGCGAGTGAAAAACTGTTTTTT. Its translation reads: CASSPQGASEKLFF. This chain is built from TRBV7-2 and TRBJ1-4; 9 bases in the middle match TRBD1. The CDR3 starts with the cysteine, ends with the phenylalanine, and has 14 residues. The read is trimmed to its CDR3 DNA, 42 bases read in frame from base 1. The V end gives up 5 bases and the J end 7 bases, leaving 5 bases in the junction not matched to a gene. For CDR1 and CDR2, the germline V gene lists SGHTA and FQGNSA.